What follows is one TCR beta chain and its context. Assay: immunoSEQ multiplex PCR; the TCRdb copy retains only in-frame clones and omits some. The data contain 250,000 or so clones, around 85% of them singletons. The source of the sample is a study of blood T cell repertoires in COVID-19. At the level of the study: Spain, Italy and the United States supplied samples that represented acute and convalescent COVID-19.

The sequence was obtained from an elderly man with acute or convalescent COVID-19. The sequenced sample consisted of peripheral blood.

CDR3: CSASRGAEYEQYF. The CDR3 coding sequence is TGCAGTGCCAGTCGCGGGGCAGAATACGAGCAGTACTTC. The chain joins TRBV20-1 to TRBJ2-7; weak D call: TRBD2 (6 bases). Germline V gives CDR1 DFQATT, CDR2 SNEGSKA (reference sequence). This CDR3 is 13 amino acids long. Trimming removed 6 bases from V and 4 bases from J, with 16 bases in between.